The subject of this entry is one TCR beta chain. The antigen is undetermined. The TCR cDNA carried a universal primer site and UMIs from 5'RACE template switching. TCRdb used MiXCR to reprocess the 5' RACE reads, holding one entry per CDR3 protein. The sample has more than 110,000 distinct CDR3 sequences; about 6.2% are singletons. These data originate in a study of T cells after yellow fever vaccination. Study-level background: Those fractions that held only low numbers of cells were prepared using the SMART-Seq v4 Ultra Low Input RNA kit. Notes on the study in general: Researchers cautioned that FACS-sorted repertoires could harbor abundant clonotypes contaminating from the bulk population.

The V end lost 4 bases, the J end lost 2 bases, and 10 bases lay between the germline ends. The germline V gene has CDR1 SGDLS and CDR2 YYNGEE. The CDR3 sequence is 15 residues long. This clonotype was sampled from a man aged 25 to 40 who received the YFV17D yellow fever vaccine. Sequencing used CD4+ T cells sorted from PBMCs, obtained 10 days after the yellow fever booster vaccination. The J gene is TRBJ2-6, the V gene TRBV9; D ambiguous. CDR3 nucleotides: TGTGCCAGCAGCCCAGGTATACCTGGGGCCAACGTCCTGACTTTC. Its protein is CASSPGIPGANVLTF.